This T cell receptor (beta chain) was documented in a study of post-analysis software for immune sequencing data (dated by TCRdb to between 2014 and 2017). For the wider study: Relapsing-remitting, secondary progressive and progressive-relapsing multiple sclerosis were recorded as disease courses, and subtype annotation was lacking for some patients. The patient repertoires were compared against around eleven previously published healthy control repertoires obtained from donors aged about 6 to 28 years. A subset of samples was prepared in parallel using single-end sample barcoding, then pooled and co-amplified after Illumina adapter ligation.

Receptors were amplified or captured by PCR. Sequencing was carried out with an Illumina HiSeq 2500. To reduce PCR and sequencing biases, unique molecular identifiers were built into the TCR beta cDNA libraries. Per 1 to 10 million input T cells, roughly 500,000 cDNA molecules were obtained, such that each molecule approximated one T cell. The same protocol used for the earlier healthy control dataset was applied to prepare and sequence the patient libraries. Samples belonging to the same batch were prepared together, multiplexed and sequenced on a shared HiSeq lane. The published analysis was carried out like this. MIGEC handled the raw barcoded reads, throwing out single-read molecular identifier groups before consensus assembly and CDR3 extraction. Clonotype tables were post-analysed with VDJtools, normalizing diversity by down-sampling all datasets to the smallest sample size. In repertoire overlap clustering, CDR3 amino acid sequences, but not nucleotide sequences, were matched to correct batch-related cross-sample contamination. In TCRdb, the public reads were trimmed at Q25 with fastp and aligned with MiXCR, with productive beta chains retained. Records with the same CDR3 protein are collapsed into one entry carrying the most frequent genes and DNA. The V and J calls and clone size are TCRdb's, not the authors'. The sample has roughly 800,000 distinct CDR3 sequences on record, 25% to 30% of them singletons. The ten biggest clones cover around 0.56% of the sample.

Sequences LGHDT (CDR1) and YNNKEL (CDR2) are obtained from the germline V gene (reference sequence). The CDR3 spans 16 residues, from the cysteine through the phenylalanine. Just the 48-base CDR3 DNA is kept, in frame starting at base 1. Germline trimming amounts to 4 bases on V and 0 bases on J, with 2 as the count of junction bases outside the gene matches. Results and caveats for the whole study, not just this receptor: Direct clustering with F measure revealed strong co-clustering of samples prepared in the same batch, which led to a batch-effect correction. The control group was slightly older than the multiple sclerosis patient group. Significantly higher frequencies in patients than in controls were found for roughly five TRBV segments, including TRBV5-6, TRBV5-1 and TRBV20-1. Multiple sclerosis patients had significantly lower normalized Chao1 diversity than controls, a result that suggests substantial peripheral T-cell clonal expansion.

To demonstrate the VDJtools post-analysis software, TCR beta repertoires were profiled from the peripheral blood of more than ten young patients with multiple sclerosis. The multiple sclerosis patients were children and adolescents between roughly 6 and 17 years of age. A word on this clonotype: What this receptor recognizes is not known. Base qualities are missing; no much larger clone stands one base away.

The specimen was blood. The TCR comes from a girl aged 5-17 years with multiple sclerosis. The chain is made from TRBV3-1 and TRBJ2-6; TRBD1 matches 8 bases in the middle. The CDR3 reads as follows: CASSRTGISGANVLTF. The base sequence is TGTGCCAGCAGCCGGACAGGGATCTCTGGGGCCAACGTCCTGACTTTC.